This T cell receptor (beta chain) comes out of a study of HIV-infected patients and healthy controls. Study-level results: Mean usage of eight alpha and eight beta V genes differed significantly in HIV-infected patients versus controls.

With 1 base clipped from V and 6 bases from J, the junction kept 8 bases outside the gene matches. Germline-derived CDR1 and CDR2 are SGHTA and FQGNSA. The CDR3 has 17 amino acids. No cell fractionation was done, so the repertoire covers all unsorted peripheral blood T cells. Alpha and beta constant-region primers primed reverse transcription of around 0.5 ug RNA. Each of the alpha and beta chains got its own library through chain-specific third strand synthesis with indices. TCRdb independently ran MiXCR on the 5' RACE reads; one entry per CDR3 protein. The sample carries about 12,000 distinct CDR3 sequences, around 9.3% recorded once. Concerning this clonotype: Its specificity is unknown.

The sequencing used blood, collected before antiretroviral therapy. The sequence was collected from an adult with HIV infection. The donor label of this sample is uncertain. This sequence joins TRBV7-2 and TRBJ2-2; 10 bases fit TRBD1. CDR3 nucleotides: TGTGCCAGCAGCTTAGTAGGTCCGGGACAGGGGTCCGGGGAGCTGTTTTTT. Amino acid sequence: CASSLVGPGQGSGELFF.